A selection of T cell receptor beta chains follows, all from one sample in a study of CD8 T cells in ankylosing spondylitis. MiXCR was run by TCRdb on the 5' RACE reads, yielding one entry per CDR3 protein. The sample holds about 160,000 distinct CDR3 sequences, approximately 9.9% seen once. Sample: blood, either unsorted or a sorted T cell fraction (not recorded which). The source of these receptors is a female donor with ankylosing spondylitis or in good health (not recorded which). The CDR3 runs from the conserved cysteine through the conserved F or W. The D gene is left open where the match is weak. The size field is filled for only some rows; it gives once, few, many or a size class.

d_gene	abundance	v_gene	j_gene	CDR3nt	CDR3aa
.	.	TRBV6-2/TRBV6-3	TRBJ2-7	TGTGCCAGCAGTTACACCTCCCGACAGGAGCAGTACTTC	CASSYTSRQEQYF
.	many	TRBV28	TRBJ1-3	TGTGCCAGCGAGGGGCTTCTCGGAAACACCATATATTTT	CASEGLLGNTIYF
.	.	TRBV5-6	TRBJ2-7	TGTGCCAGCAGCTCGACTAGGGACAGCTACGAGCAGTACTTC	CASSSTRDSYEQYF
.	.	TRBV6-1	TRBJ1-5	TGTGCCAGCGGGGGTGAGGTAGGGACTAATCAGCCCCAGCATTTT	CASGGEVGTNQPQHF
TRBD2	few	TRBV20-1	TRBJ2-1	TGCAGTGCTAGGGTAGCGGGAGGGAGGTACAATGAGCAGTTCTTC	CSARVAGGRYNEQFF
.	.	TRBV4-3	TRBJ2-7	TGCGCCAGCAGCCAAGATTTGGGACTCCGACACGAGCAGTACTTC	CASSQDLGLRHEQYF
.	.	TRBV5-1	TRBJ1-2	TGCGCCAGCAGCCCGGGCGGGGTTCGGTACACCTTC	CASSPGGVRYTF
TRBD2	few	TRBV5-6	TRBJ2-1	TGTGCCAGCAACGGGGGGACTAGCGGATACAATGAGCAGTTCTTC	CASNGGTSGYNEQFF
.	many	TRBV7-2	TRBJ2-5	TGTGCCAGCAGCTTAATTGGGAGCTCTGAGACCCAGTACTTC	CASSLIGSSETQYF
.	many	TRBV5-1	TRBJ2-7	TGCGCCAGCAGCTTGTTCTTAGGACCCTACGAGCAGTACTTC	CASSLFLGPYEQYF
.	few	TRBV15	TRBJ2-1	TGTGCCACCAGCAGAGTAGGGCCCGTCAATGAGCAGTTCTTC	CATSRVGPVNEQFF
.	.	TRBV7-9	TRBJ2-2	TGTGCCAGCAGCTTCACGGGGCCCGGGGAGCTGTTTTTT	CASSFTGPGELFF
.	.	TRBV19	TRBJ1-1	TGTGCCAGTAGTATATCGTGGGGAGCTGAAGCTTTCTTT	CASSISWGAEAFF
.	.	TRBV9	TRBJ1-1	TGTGCCAGCAGCGTAGATTGGGGAAACACTGAAGCTTTCTTT	CASSVDWGNTEAFF
TRBD2	.	TRBV12-3/TRBV12-4	TRBJ2-1	TGTGCCAGCACCTCCCTAGCGGGAGTATCCTACAATGAGCAGTTCTTC	CASTSLAGVSYNEQFF
.	few	TRBV24-1	TRBJ2-1	TGTGCCACCTCTAGCCCATTAAGCTCCTACAATGAGCAGTTCTTC	CATSSPLSSYNEQFF
TRBD1	.	TRBV20-1	TRBJ2-7	TGCAGTGCTAGAGTGAGAGACAGGGCCCGGTTAATCGTCCACGAGCAGTACTTC	CSARVRDRARLIVHEQYF
TRBD1	many	TRBV11-2	TRBJ2-3	TGTGCCAGCAGCCGACAGGGGCTCCGAAGGGATACGCAGTATTTT	CASSRQGLRRDTQYF
TRBD2	.	TRBV5-1	TRBJ2-3	TGCGCCAGCAGCCCGACTAGCGGGAGGGCCGCAGATACGCAGTATTTT	CASSPTSGRAADTQYF
.	few	TRBV6-2/TRBV6-3	TRBJ2-7	TGTGCCGCGGGATTAGGGGGGTTCAACGAGCAGTACTTC	CAAGLGGFNEQYF
.	many	TRBV6-2/TRBV6-3	TRBJ2-7	TGTGCCAGCAGACTTCTAGGACGGACCTACGAGCAGTACTTC	CASRLLGRTYEQYF
.	few	TRBV10-3	TRBJ1-1	TGTGCCACTACTGGGAACACTGAAGCTTTCTTT	CATTGNTEAFF
.	.	TRBV7-8	TRBJ2-6	TGTGCCAGCAGCTCCCAGAGAGCCGGGGCCAACGTCCTGACTTTC	CASSSQRAGANVLTF
.	few	TRBV9	TRBJ1-1	TGTGCCAGCAGCCTGGAGGGGGGTACCATGAACACTGAAGCTTTCTTT	CASSLEGGTMNTEAFF
TRBD1	few	TRBV7-8	TRBJ2-4	TGTGCCAGCAGCTTAGGGAGCGGGACAGGGGCCTGGGACATTCAGTACTTC	CASSLGSGTGAWDIQYF
.	.	TRBV4-3	TRBJ1-5	TGCGCCAGCAGCCAAGATAGGGGTCAGCCCGAACAGCCCCAGCATTTT	CASSQDRGQPEQPQHF
TRBD2	.	TRBV4-3	TRBJ2-1	TGCGCCTGCAGCCAAGTTGAAAGCGGGGCCGAGCAGTTCTTC	CACSQVESGAEQFF
.	.	TRBV7-2	TRBJ2-3	TGTGCCAGCAGCTTCAGCGCAGGGCAGGGCTTTGCAGATACGCAGTATTTT	CASSFSAGQGFADTQYF
.	many	TRBV9	TRBJ2-3	TGTGCCAGCAGCCCTTCTCTAGATACGCAGTATTTT	CASSPSLDTQYF
.	.	TRBV6-1	TRBJ1-5	TGTGCCAGCAGGATATACACAGACAGCGTACAGCCCCAGCATTTT	CASRIYTDSVQPQHF
.	few	TRBV9	TRBJ2-1	TGTGCCAGCAGCGTAGAGGCTGGGAATGAGCAGTTCTTC	CASSVEAGNEQFF
.	.	TRBV20-1	TRBJ1-6	TGCAGTGCTCTATCCCCCCTCGAGCGGAATAATTCACCCCTCCACTTT	CSALSPLERNNSPLHF
.	few	TRBV20-1	TRBJ2-7	TGCAGTGCTAGAGATGGAGGCAGCTCCTACGAGCAGTACTTC	CSARDGGSSYEQYF
.	few	TRBV2	TRBJ2-7	TGTGCCAGCAGTGTCTCCGGCGGCGGAACTTTGGGAGAGCAGTACTTC	CASSVSGGGTLGEQYF
.	.	TRBV2	TRBJ1-5	TGTGCCAGCAGTGCCGGGATCAGCAATCAGCCCCAGCATTTT	CASSAGISNQPQHF
TRBD2	.	TRBV7-2	TRBJ2-3	TGTGCCAGCAGCTTGGTAGCGGGCTCTAGCACAGATACGCAGTATTTT	CASSLVAGSSTDTQYF
.	.	TRBV18	TRBJ1-5	TGTGCCAGCTCGCCCTCCCGAGGGTTTCAGCCCCAGCATTTT	CASSPSRGFQPQHF
.	few	TRBV7-9	TRBJ1-5	TGTGCCAGCAGCTTAGTATTAGGTCAGCCCCAGCATTTT	CASSLVLGQPQHF
.	many	TRBV6-5	TRBJ2-7	TGTGCCAGCAGTTACGGTTGGGAGGACTACGAGCAGTACTTC	CASSYGWEDYEQYF
TRBD1	many	TRBV4-3	TRBJ1-2	TGCGCCAGCAGCCAAGATGAGGGACAGCGCTATGGCTACACCTTC	CASSQDEGQRYGYTF
TRBD2	many	TRBV7-8	TRBJ2-1	TGTGCCAGCAGCTTAGGTAGGACTAGCGGCCACAATGAGCAGTTCTTC	CASSLGRTSGHNEQFF
.	many	TRBV4-3	TRBJ1-1	TGCGCCAGCAGCCAAGGGTTCAGGGGCCAGAACACTGAAGCTTTCTTT	CASSQGFRGQNTEAFF
TRBD2	few	TRBV20-1	TRBJ2-1	TGCAGTGCGACCTCAACTAGCGGAGCCTACAATGAGCAGTTCTTC	CSATSTSGAYNEQFF
.	.	TRBV23-1	TRBJ2-7	TGCGCCAGCAGTCAGGCCGGATACTACGAGCAGTACTTC	CASSQAGYYEQYF
TRBD2	many	TRBV7-2	TRBJ2-5	TGTGCCAGCACCCGGACTAGCGGATTAGAGACCCAGTACTTC	CASTRTSGLETQYF
TRBD2	.	TRBV4-1	TRBJ2-3	TGCGCCAGCAGCTCCCTAGCGGGAGAGGAGGTGGGCACAGATACGCAGTATTTT	CASSSLAGEEVGTDTQYF
.	once	TRBV7-8	TRBJ2-5	TGTGCCAGCAGCAGAAGGACAGAAGAGACCCAGTACTTC	CASSRRTEETQYF
.	.	TRBV5-4	TRBJ2-7	TGTGCCAGCAGCTTCGGCGGAGGGCCGGGCGAGCAGTACTTC	CASSFGGGPGEQYF
TRBD2	.	TRBV14	TRBJ2-2	TGTGCCAGCAGCCAAGATCTTAAGAATCGGGAGGGATTACTCGGGGAGCTGTTTTTT	CASSQDLKNREGLLGELFF
TRBD1	.	TRBV29-1	TRBJ1-2	TGCAGCGTTGAGGGGACAGGGGGCTGGGGCTACACCTTC	CSVEGTGGWGYTF
.	many	TRBV12-3/TRBV12-4	TRBJ2-7	TGTGCCAGCAGTTTAACGCAGGGGCCCAGCTCCCACGAGCAGTACTTC	CASSLTQGPSSHEQYF
.	few	TRBV3-1	TRBJ2-1	TGTGCCAGCTCTCCTACTGGGGATGAGCAGTTCTTC	CASSPTGDEQFF
TRBD1	.	TRBV12-3/TRBV12-4	TRBJ2-1	TGTGCCAGCAGTGTTGGACAAGGGGGCGCCTGGGGGCAGTTCTTC	CASSVGQGGAWGQFF